This entry lists 3 T cell receptor beta chains sequenced from one sample in a study of shared clonotypes between healthy human individuals. Using immunoSEQ multiplex PCR, the repertoire was profiled, and TCRdb retains in-frame clones only, with some absent. The table lists some 2,100,000 clones, nearly 97% of them singletons. The source material was naive CD4+ T cells sorted from blood. Described subset: CD45RA+ positively selected. The receptors here all came from a man aged 18-30 years in good health.

This rearrangement joins TRBV7-9 to TRBJ1-4, with no clear D. V dropped 1 base and J dropped 8 bases, with 8 bases sitting between them. The CDR3 runs to 13 residues. From germline, CDR1 is SEHNR and CDR2 FQNEAQ (reference sequence). In DNA, the CDR3 is TGTGCCAGCAGCTTAGGGTCCGGAGAAAAACTGTTTTTT. Residues: CASSLGSGEKLFF.

V is TRBV12-5 and J is TRBJ2-2, with unresolved D. Germline CDR1 is LGHNT and CDR2 is FRNRAP. The V end was cut by 0 bases, the J end by 5 bases, with 4 bases between. The CDR3 runs 13 residues. CDR3 sequence reads: CASGLVLTGELFF. The CDR3 DNA reads TGTGCTAGTGGTTTGGTACTAACCGGGGAGCTGTTTTTT.

Turning to this clone: Other DNA sequences of this sample code for an identical CDR3. The rearrangement links TRBV6-5 to TRBJ1-6, with 7 positions matching TRBD1. Trimming cost V 5 bases and J 6 bases; bases outside gene matches: 4. The germline V gene has CDR1 MNHEY and CDR2 SVGAGI. CDR3 length equals 14 residues. CDR3 coding DNA: TGTGCCAGCAGTCGTGACAGGGTTAATTCACCCCTCCACTTT. Its translation is CASSRDRVNSPLHF.